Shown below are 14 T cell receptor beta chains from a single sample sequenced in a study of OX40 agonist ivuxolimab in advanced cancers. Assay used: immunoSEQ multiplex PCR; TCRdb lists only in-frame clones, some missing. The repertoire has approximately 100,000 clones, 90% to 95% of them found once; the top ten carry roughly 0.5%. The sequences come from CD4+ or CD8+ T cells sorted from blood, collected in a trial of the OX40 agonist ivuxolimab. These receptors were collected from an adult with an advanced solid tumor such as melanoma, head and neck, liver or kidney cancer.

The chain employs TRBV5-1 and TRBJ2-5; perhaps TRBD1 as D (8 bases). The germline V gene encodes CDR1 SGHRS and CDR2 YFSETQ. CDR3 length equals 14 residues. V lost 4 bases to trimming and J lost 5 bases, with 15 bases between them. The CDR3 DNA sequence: TGCGCCAGCAGCGCCGGACAGGGAGGGGAGACCCAGTACTTC. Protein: CASSAGQGGETQYF.

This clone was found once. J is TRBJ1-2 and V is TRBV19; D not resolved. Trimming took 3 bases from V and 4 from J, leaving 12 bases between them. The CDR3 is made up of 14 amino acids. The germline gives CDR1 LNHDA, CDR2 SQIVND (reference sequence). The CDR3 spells CASSIVSLTYGYTF. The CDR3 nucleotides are TGTGCCAGTAGTATTGTTTCGCTGACCTATGGCTACACCTTC.

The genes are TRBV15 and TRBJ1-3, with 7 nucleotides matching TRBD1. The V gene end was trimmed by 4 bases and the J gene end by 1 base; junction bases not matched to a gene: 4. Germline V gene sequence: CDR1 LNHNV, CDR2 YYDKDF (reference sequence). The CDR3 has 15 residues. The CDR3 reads CATSIRGGSGNTIYF. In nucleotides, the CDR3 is TGTGCCACCAGCATCAGGGGGGGATCTGGAAACACCATATATTTT.

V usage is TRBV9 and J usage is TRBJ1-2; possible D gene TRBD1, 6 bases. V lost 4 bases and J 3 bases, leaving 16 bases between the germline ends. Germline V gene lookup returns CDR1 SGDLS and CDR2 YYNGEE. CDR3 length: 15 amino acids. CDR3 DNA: TGTGCCAGCAGCCCCACAGGGCGTCTTGACTATGGCTACACCTTC. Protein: CASSPTGRLDYGYTF.

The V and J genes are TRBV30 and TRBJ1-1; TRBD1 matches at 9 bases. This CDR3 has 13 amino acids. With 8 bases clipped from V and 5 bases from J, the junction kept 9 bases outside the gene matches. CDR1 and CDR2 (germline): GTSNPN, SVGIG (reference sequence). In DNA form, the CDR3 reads TGTGCCCGAACAGGGGGCCCAGGGACTGAAGCTTTCTTT. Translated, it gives CARTGGPGTEAFF.

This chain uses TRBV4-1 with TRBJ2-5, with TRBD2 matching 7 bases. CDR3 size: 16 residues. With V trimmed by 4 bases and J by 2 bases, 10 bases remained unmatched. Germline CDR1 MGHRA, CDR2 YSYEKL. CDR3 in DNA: TGCGCCAGCAGCCTCACGAGCGGGGTTCCTCAAGAGACCCAGTACTTC. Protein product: CASSLTSGVPQETQYF.

The CDR3 nucleotides are TGTGCCAGCAGTGGAGGGCTAGCGGGAGTCGAGCAGTTCTTC. This gives the protein CASSGGLAGVEQFF. V gene TRBV2 combines with J gene TRBJ2-1, with 10 bases lining up with TRBD2. V was clipped by 4 bases and J by 10 bases; unmatched bases: 7. Germline lookup yields CDR1 SNHLY and CDR2 FYNNEI. The CDR3 has 14 amino acids.

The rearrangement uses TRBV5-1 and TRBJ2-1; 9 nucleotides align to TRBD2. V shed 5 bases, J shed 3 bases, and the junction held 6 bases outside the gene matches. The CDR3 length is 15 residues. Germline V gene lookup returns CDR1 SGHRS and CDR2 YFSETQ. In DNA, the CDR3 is TGCGCCAGCAGTTCAGCGGGAGGTAGCTACAATGAGCAGTTCTTC. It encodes CASSSAGGSYNEQFF.

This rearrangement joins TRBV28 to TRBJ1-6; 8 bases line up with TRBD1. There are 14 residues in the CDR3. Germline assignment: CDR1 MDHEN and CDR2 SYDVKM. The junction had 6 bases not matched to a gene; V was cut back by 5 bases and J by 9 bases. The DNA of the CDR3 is TGTGCCAGCAGTCCGGGACAGGACCTTTCACCCCTCCACTTT. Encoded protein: CASSPGQDLSPLHF.

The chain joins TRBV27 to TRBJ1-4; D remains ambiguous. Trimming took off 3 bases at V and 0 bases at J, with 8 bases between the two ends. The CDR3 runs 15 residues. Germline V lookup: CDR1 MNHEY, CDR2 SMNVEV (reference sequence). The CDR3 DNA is TGTGCCAGCAGTTTTTCTTTTGCAACTAATGAAAAACTGTTTTTT. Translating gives CASSFSFATNEKLFF.

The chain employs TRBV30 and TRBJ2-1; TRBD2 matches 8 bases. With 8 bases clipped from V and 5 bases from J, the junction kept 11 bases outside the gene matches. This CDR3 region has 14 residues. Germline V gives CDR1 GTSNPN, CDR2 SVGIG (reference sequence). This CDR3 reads CARDLSGTNNEQFF. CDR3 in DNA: TGTGCCCGAGATCTTAGCGGGACTAACAATGAGCAGTTCTTC.

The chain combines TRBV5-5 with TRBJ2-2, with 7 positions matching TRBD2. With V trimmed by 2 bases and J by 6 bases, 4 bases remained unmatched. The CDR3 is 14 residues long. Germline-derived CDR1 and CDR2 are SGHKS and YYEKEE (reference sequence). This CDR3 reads CASSFSGVAGELFF. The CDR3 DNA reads TGTGCCAGCAGCTTCAGCGGGGTTGCCGGGGAGCTGTTTTTT.

DNA of the CDR3: TGTGCCAGCAGCCAAGGCCTTCAGCTACCCCAGTACTTC. As protein: CASSQGLQLPQYF. V usage is TRBV4-2 and J usage is TRBJ2-5, with D hard to call. The V gene lost 1 base and the J gene lost 9 bases, with 12 bases spanning the gap. CDR3 length equals 13 residues. In germline, CDR1 is LGHNA, CDR2 YNFKEQ.

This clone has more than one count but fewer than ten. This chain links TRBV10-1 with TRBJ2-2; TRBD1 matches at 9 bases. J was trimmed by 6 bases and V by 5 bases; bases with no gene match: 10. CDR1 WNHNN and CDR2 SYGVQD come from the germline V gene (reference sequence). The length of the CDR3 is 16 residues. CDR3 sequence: CASSTTGTGFPGELFF. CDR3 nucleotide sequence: TGCGCCAGCAGTACCACCGGGACAGGGTTCCCCGGGGAGCTGTTTTTT.